Sequencing of this T cell receptor beta chain was carried out in a study of blood T cell repertoires in COVID-19. Turning to the study itself: Sample material is recorded as cDNA or gDNA derived from T cells, B-cell-depleted T cells, or PBMCs.

Here immunoSEQ multiplex PCR was the method, and the copy in TCRdb shows in-frame clones only, minus some. The table lists more than 250,000 clones, around 85% of them singletons, with 2.1% in the top ten. The clonotype was recovered from a woman in her 30s who had recovered from COVID-19. Sequencing was carried out using peripheral blood.

CDR3 in amino acids: CASSEARGAGHGELFF. In DNA, the CDR3 is TGTGCCAGCAGTGAAGCGCGGGGAGCAGGGCACGGGGAGCTGTTTTTT. This chain links TRBV6-1 with TRBJ2-2; TRBD2 might be the D (6 bases). V lost 0 bases and J lost 7, with 15 bases in between. The CDR3 has 16 amino acids. Germline CDR1 is MNHNS and CDR2 is SASEGT.